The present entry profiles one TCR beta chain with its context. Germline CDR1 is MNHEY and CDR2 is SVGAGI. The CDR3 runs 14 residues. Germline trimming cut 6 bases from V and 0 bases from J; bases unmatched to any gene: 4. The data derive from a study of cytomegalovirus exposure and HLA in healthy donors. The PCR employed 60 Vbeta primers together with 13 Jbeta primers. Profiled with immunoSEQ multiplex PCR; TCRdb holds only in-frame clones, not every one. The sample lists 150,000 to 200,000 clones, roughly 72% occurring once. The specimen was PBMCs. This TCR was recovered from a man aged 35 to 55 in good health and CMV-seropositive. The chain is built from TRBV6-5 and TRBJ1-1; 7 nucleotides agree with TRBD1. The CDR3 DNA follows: TGTGCCAGCAGGCACACAGGGGTGAACACTGAAGCTTTCTTT. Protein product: CASRHTGVNTEAFF.